The clone carrying this T cell receptor (beta chain) has at least ten counts. The target antigen is unknown. The sample comes from a study of T-cell reconstitution after alpha-beta-depleted transplantation in children. Researchers prepared the TCRbeta library using unique molecular identifiers, the study reports. From the PCR reads, TCRdb called clonotypes with MiXCR, one entry per CDR3 protein. The table records under 20,000 distinct CDR3 sequences, approximately 13% of them present only once. Regarding the study as a whole: A year post-transplant, T-cell counts and diversity derived mostly from newly produced T cells. After transplant, at about two months, alpha-beta T cells were reportedly derived from several hundred expanded graft clones.

The V gene end was trimmed by 2 bases and the J gene end by 14 bases; junction bases not matched to a gene: 4. The germline V gene has CDR1 SGHTA and CDR2 FQGNSA. The CDR3 is 12 residues long. This rearrangement joins TRBV7-2 to TRBJ2-1; 9 nucleotides match TRBD2. The sequences come from PBMCs, mostly from graft donor cells, collected 60 days after TCRalphabeta/CD19-depleted stem cell transplant. The origin of this receptor is a female patient aged 2 to 10 who had a stem cell transplant for congenital amegakaryocytic thrombocytopenia, so the T cells may come from the graft donor. CDR3 protein: CASSLYGGGEFF. The CDR3 coding sequence is TGTGCCAGCAGCTTATACGGCGGGGGGGAGTTCTTC. Based on the CDR3 plus reference TRBV7-2 and TRBJ2-1, the full variable domain is GAGVSQSPSNKVTEKGKDVELRCDPISGHTALYWYRQSLGQGLEFLIYFQGNSAPDKSGLPSDRFSAERTGGSVSTLTIQRTQQEDSAVYLCASSLYGGGEFFGPGTRLTVL.